The 20 T cell receptor beta chains presented below share a single source sample, sequenced in a study of somatic mutations in cytotoxic T cells in rheumatoid arthritis. This table comes from immunoSEQ multiplex PCR, and its TCRdb copy is limited to in-frame clones, with some not included. The sample lists approximately 14,000 clones, 74% occurring once. Sequencing used CD8+ T cells sorted from blood. The receptors derive from an adult with rheumatoid arthritis.

The chain is built from TRBV30 and TRBJ2-7; 8 bases agree with TRBD2. The germline CDR1 and CDR2 sequences are GTSNPN and SVGIG (reference sequence). V trimming: 2 bases; J trimming: 4 bases; junction bases outside the gene matches: 4. The CDR3 loop spans 13 amino acids. CDR3 loop: CAWSSGGGYEQYF. CDR3 coding DNA: TGTGCCTGGAGTTCCGGGGGGGGATACGAGCAGTACTTC.

The chain is built from TRBV28 and TRBJ2-5; D not certain. Germline CDR1 and CDR2: MDHEN and SYDVKM. This CDR3 has 11 residues. DNA for the CDR3: TGTGTTGCCTCCGGGCACGAGACCCAGTACTTC. Residues: CVASGHETQYF.

The V gene is TRBV10-3, the J gene TRBJ2-7; D gene uncertain. This CDR3 region has 15 residues. The V and J ends lost 4 bases and 0 bases respectively, with 13 bases between them. The germline V gene has CDR1 ENHRY and CDR2 SYGVKD. Here the CDR3 reads CAISVKGFSSYEQYF. The CDR3 nucleotides are TGTGCCATCAGTGTAAAGGGCTTTTCCTCCTACGAGCAGTACTTC.

The chain employs TRBV19 and TRBJ2-7; D tentatively reads TRBD1 or TRBD2 (5 bases each). Looked up from germline, CDR1 is LNHDA and CDR2 is SQIVND (reference sequence). The CDR3 is 15 amino acids. V lost 2 bases, J lost 2 bases, and 13 bases lay in between. This CDR3 reads CASSIRPRGAYEQYF. In DNA, the CDR3 is TGTGCCAGTAGTATAAGACCTCGAGGGGCCTACGAGCAGTACTTC. The full variable domain, with the rest looked up from reference TRBV19 and TRBJ2-7, is DGGITQSPKYLFRKEGQNVTLSCEQNLNHDAMYWYRQDPGQGLRLIYYSQIVNDFQKGDIAEGYSVSREKKESFPLTVTSAQKNPTAFYLCASSIRPRGAYEQYFGPGTRLTVT.

This chain uses TRBV10-3 with TRBJ2-1, with 8 bases fitting TRBD1. CDR1 ENHRY and CDR2 SYGVKD come from the germline V gene. The length of the CDR3 is 15 residues. With 7 bases clipped from V and 4 bases from J, the junction kept 9 bases outside the gene matches. The CDR3 loop is CAIKPQGAIYNEQFF. The CDR3 DNA follows: TGTGCCATCAAGCCTCAGGGGGCTATTTACAATGAGCAGTTCTTC.

This chain uses TRBV7-6 with TRBJ2-1; D gene ambiguous. Trimming cost V 1 base and J 0 bases, with 10 bases left between them. Germline assignment: CDR1 SGHVS and CDR2 FNYEAQ. The length of the CDR3 is 16 residues. CDR3 DNA sequence: TGTGCCAGCAGCTTAGAATACAGTATCTCCTACAATGAGCAGTTCTTC. This sequence encodes CASSLEYSISYNEQFF.

V and J are TRBV9 and TRBJ1-6, with D possibly being TRBD1 (6 bases). Germline loops: CDR1 SGDLS, CDR2 YYNGEE. This CDR3 spans 12 amino acids. Trimming shortened V by 6 bases and J by 13 bases, and 14 bases separated the two germline ends. The CDR3 reads CASNQQGSPLHF. DNA for the CDR3: TGTGCCAGCAACCAACAGGGATCGCCCCTCCACTTT.

This clone showed up just a few times. The J gene is TRBJ2-7, the V gene TRBV30; D not resolved. Trimming cost V 6 bases and J 6 bases, with 9 bases left between them. CDR1 is GTSNPN, CDR2 SVGIG, per germline (reference sequence). This CDR3 is built from 10 residues. CDR3 DNA sequence: TGTGCCTGCGAGACACCCGAGCAGTACTTC. This gives the protein CACETPEQYF.

The gene calls are TRBV6-5 and TRBJ1-2, with 7 bases matching TRBD1. V dropped 0 bases and J dropped 6; count of bases not matched to a gene: 4. Germline CDR1 MNHEY, CDR2 SVGAGI. This CDR3 is built from 14 residues. The CDR3 DNA sequence: TGTGCCAGCAGTTACTCCGGGACAGTCAATGGCTACACCTTC. It codes for CASSYSGTVNGYTF.

The chain combines TRBV5-4 with TRBJ2-7; TRBD2 aligns across 9 bases. Losses at the gene ends were 5 bases for V and 7 bases for J; bases not matched to a gene: 7. CDR1 and CDR2 from the germline V gene are SGHNT and YYREEE (reference sequence). This CDR3 has 13 amino acids. The CDR3 spells CASRSSGEGEQYF. CDR3 nucleotide sequence: TGTGCCAGCAGATCTAGCGGGGAGGGGGAGCAGTACTTC.

The rearrangement uses TRBV27 and TRBJ1-4; unclear D gene. Trimming took 1 base from V and 1 from J, leaving 25 bases between them. The germline CDR1 and CDR2 sequences are MNHEY and SMNVEV (reference sequence). This CDR3 has 21 amino acids. This chain's CDR3 is CASSLYYRRDWLPKTNEKLFF. CDR3 nucleotides: TGTGCCAGCAGTTTATATTACCGGAGGGATTGGCTCCCCAAAACTAATGAAAAACTGTTTTTT. The variable domain in full, completed from reference TRBV27 and TRBJ1-4, reads EAQVTQNPRYLITVTGKKLTVTCSQNMNHEYMSWYRQDPGLGLRQIYYSMNVEVTDKGDVPEGYKVSRKEKRNFPLILESPSPNQTSLYFCASSLYYRRDWLPKTNEKLFFGSGTQLSVL.

A few counts support this clone. V gene TRBV27 combines with J gene TRBJ2-1; D perhaps matches TRBD2 (5 bases). Germline V gene sequence: CDR1 MNHEY, CDR2 SMNVEV (reference sequence). Trimming cost V 6 bases and J 0 bases, with 9 bases left between them. The CDR3 has 14 residues. The CDR3 protein is CASRDSRSYNEQFF. The CDR3 region has the DNA TGTGCCAGCAGGGACTCCCGCTCCTACAATGAGCAGTTCTTC.

J is TRBJ2-1 and V is TRBV7-6; D remains ambiguous. The V end lost 3 bases, the J end lost 6 bases, and 15 bases lay between the germline ends. The germline V gene has CDR1 SGHVS and CDR2 FNYEAQ. The CDR3 is 15 residues long. The CDR3 reads CASSLMEGLVNEQFF. The CDR3 coding sequence is TGTGCCAGCAGCTTGATGGAAGGGCTTGTCAATGAGCAGTTCTTC.

This clone was counted a few times. The chain employs TRBV2 and TRBJ1-6, with TRBD1 matching 11 bases. Losses at the gene ends were 7 bases for V and 12 bases for J; bases not matched to a gene: 8. Looked up from germline, CDR1 is SNHLY and CDR2 is FYNNEI. The CDR3 runs to 14 residues. The CDR3 region has the DNA TGTGCCAGCAAGGAGGACAGGGGGCCCTTACCCCTCCACTTT. This gives the protein CASKEDRGPLPLHF. The full variable domain, completed using reference TRBV2 and TRBJ1-6, is EPEVTQTPSHQVTQMGQEVILRCVPISNHLYFYWYRQILGQKVEFLVSFYNNEISEKSEIFDDQFSVERPDGSNFTLKIRSTKLEDSAMYFCASKEDRGPLPLHFGNGTRLTVT.

The chain uses TRBV9 and TRBJ2-4; tentative D call: TRBD2 (5 bases). Germline V gene lookup returns CDR1 SGDLS and CDR2 YYNGEE. Trimming took 1 base from V and 3 from J, leaving 5 bases between them. The CDR3 contains 13 residues. The CDR3 region is CASSVRDKNIQYF. The CDR3 DNA is TGTGCCAGCAGCGTACGGGACAAAAACATTCAGTACTTC.

This chain links TRBV19 with TRBJ1-1; D is unresolved. The CDR3 is 16 residues long. Germline V CDR1 and CDR2: LNHDA, SQIVND (reference sequence). Trimming removed 3 bases from V and 2 bases from J, with 16 bases in between. CDR3 nucleotide sequence: TGTGCCAGTAGTATCTCGCGGGTATCTATAAACACTGAAGCTTTCTTT. Amino acid sequence: CASSISRVSINTEAFF. The whole variable domain, remainder taken from reference TRBV19 and TRBJ1-1, is DGGITQSPKYLFRKEGQNVTLSCEQNLNHDAMYWYRQDPGQGLRLIYYSQIVNDFQKGDIAEGYSVSREKKESFPLTVTSAQKNPTAFYLCASSISRVSINTEAFFGQGTRLTVV.

The chain carries TRBV25-1 and TRBJ2-2; TRBD2 agrees at 8 bases. This CDR3 spans 16 amino acids. Germline V gene lookup returns CDR1 MGHDK and CDR2 SYGVNS. Trimming at V came to 6 bases and at J to 5 bases, leaving 11 bases not matched to a gene. The CDR3 sequence is CASSPGAGGRTGELFF. In DNA, the CDR3 is TGTGCCAGCAGCCCAGGTGCGGGGGGTCGGACCGGGGAGCTGTTTTTT.

The V call is TRBV2, the J call TRBJ1-1; 9 bases match TRBD1. CDR1 SNHLY and CDR2 FYNNEI come from the germline V gene. V lost 7 bases to trimming and J lost 4 bases; unmatched junction nucleotides: 7. The CDR3 runs to 14 residues. The CDR3 region is CASKTGGVGTEAFF. CDR3 bases: TGTGCCAGCAAAACAGGGGGCGTCGGCACTGAAGCTTTCTTT. The full variable domain, in which reference TRBV2 and TRBJ1-1 provide the parts outside the CDR3, is EPEVTQTPSHQVTQMGQEVILRCVPISNHLYFYWYRQILGQKVEFLVSFYNNEISEKSEIFDDQFSVERPDGSNFTLKIRSTKLEDSAMYFCASKTGGVGTEAFFGQGTRLTVV.

This clone was seen just once. The rearrangement joins TRBV2 to TRBJ1-2; D may be TRBD1 (5 bases). The CDR3 sequence is 16 residues long. Germline CDR1 SNHLY, CDR2 FYNNEI. Trimming cost V 9 bases and J 2 bases, with 22 bases left between them. The CDR3 is CARPDRTLGTNYGYTF. The CDR3 DNA sequence: TGTGCCAGACCAGACCGTACTCTCGGGACCAACTATGGCTACACCTTC.

The chain links TRBV10-3 to TRBJ1-2; TRBD1 matches at 7 bases. Germline CDR1 and CDR2: ENHRY and SYGVKD. This CDR3 comprises 14 residues. The junction had 3 bases not matched to a gene; V was cut back by 2 bases and J by 3 bases. The chain's CDR3 is CAISERQGDYGYTF. As DNA, the CDR3 is TGTGCCATCAGTGAGCGTCAGGGGGACTATGGCTACACCTTC.